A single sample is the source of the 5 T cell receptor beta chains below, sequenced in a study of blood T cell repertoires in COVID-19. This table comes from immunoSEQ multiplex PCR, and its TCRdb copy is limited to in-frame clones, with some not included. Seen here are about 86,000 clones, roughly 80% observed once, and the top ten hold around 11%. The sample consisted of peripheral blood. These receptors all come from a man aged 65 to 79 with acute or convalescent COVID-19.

The CDR3 DNA reads as TGTGCCAGCAGCTTAGGCTATTACGAGCAGTACGTC. Protein sequence: CASSLGYYEQYV. The chain carries TRBV11-2 and TRBJ2-7, with D uncertain. Per germline, CDR1 SGHAT and CDR2 FQNNGV. There are 12 residues in the CDR3. Trimming cost V 1 base and J 4 bases, with 5 bases left between them.

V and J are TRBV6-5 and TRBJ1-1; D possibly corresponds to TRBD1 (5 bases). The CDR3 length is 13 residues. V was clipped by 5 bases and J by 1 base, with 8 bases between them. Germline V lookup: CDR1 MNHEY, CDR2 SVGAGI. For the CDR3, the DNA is TGTGCCAGCAGTCGACAGAAGAACACTGAAGCTTTCTTT. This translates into CASSRQKNTEAFF.

CDR3: CATQGSQGRQPQHF. CDR3 nucleotide sequence: TGTGCCACCCAAGGGTCGCAGGGTCGGCAGCCCCAGCATTTT. The chain is built from TRBV24-1 and TRBJ1-5, with TRBD1 as a possible D gene (5 bases). The CDR3 has 14 amino acids. Germline lookup yields CDR1 KGHDR and CDR2 SFDVKD. V lost 9 bases, J lost 7 bases, and 18 bases lay in between.

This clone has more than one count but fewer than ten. The CDR3 region is CASSQDLAGEAYEQYF. CDR3 sequence (DNA): TGCGCCAGCAGCCAAGACCTCGCGGGGGAGGCCTACGAGCAGTACTTC. J is TRBJ2-7 and V is TRBV4-1; the match to TRBD2 covers 7 bases. After removal of 0 bases from V and 2 bases from J, the junction contained 7 bases not matched to a gene. Germline V gives CDR1 MGHRA, CDR2 YSYEKL. The CDR3 has 16 amino acids.

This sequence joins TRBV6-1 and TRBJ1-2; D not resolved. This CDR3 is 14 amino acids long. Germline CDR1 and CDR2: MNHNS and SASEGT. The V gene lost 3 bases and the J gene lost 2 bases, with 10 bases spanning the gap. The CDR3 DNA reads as TGTGCCAGCAGTGATACCGGGATGAACTATGGCTACACCTTC. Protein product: CASSDTGMNYGYTF.